These T cell receptor beta chains were read from a single sample in a study of siplizumab effects on memory and regulatory T cells. Sequencing was performed with immunoSEQ multiplex PCR; in TCRdb, only in-frame clones are kept and a portion is missing. This table has approximately 94,000 clones, 80% to 95% appearing once. The specimen sequenced was CD8+ T cells sorted from blood. These receptors came from a human donor in good health. The CDR3 runs from the conserved cysteine through the conserved F or W. Each record gives: J gene, D gene, V gene, clone size, CDR3 DNA, CDR3 protein. A D gene is named only where the DNA matches it firmly. Clone size is not always given. Where it is, it says once, few, many or a class for expanded clones.

TRBJ2-2 TRBD1 TRBV4-1 . TGCGCCAGCAGCCAGCAGGGGGCCGGGGAGCTGTTTTTT CASSQQGAGELFF
TRBJ2-1 TRBD2 TRBV27 . TGTGCCAGCACGGGACTAGAAGACTACAATGAGCAGTTCTTC CASTGLEDYNEQFF
TRBJ2-2 . TRBV4-2 . TGTGCCAGCAGCCGACCAGGTAACACCGGGGAGCTGTTTTTT CASSRPGNTGELFF
TRBJ1-5 . TRBV6-5 . TGTGCCAGCAGTTACCTCAGGGCCGGTCAGCCCCAGCATTTT CASSYLRAGQPQHF
TRBJ1-1 . TRBV25-1 . TGTGCCAGCACCCACAACACTGAAGCTTTCTTT CASTHNTEAFF
TRBJ2-3 . TRBV9 once TGTGCCAGCAGCGAGACGGGACATATGGATACGCAGTATTTT CASSETGHMDTQYF
TRBJ2-7 . TRBV27 . TGTGCCAGCAGCCTAGCGAGAGGAAGGTCCTACGAGCAGTACTTC CASSLARGRSYEQYF
TRBJ1-1 TRBD1 TRBV4-1 . TGCGCCAGCAGCCAAGAGAGGAGGACAGGGGCGTACACTGAAGCTTTCTTT CASSQERRTGAYTEAFF
TRBJ2-1 TRBD2 TRBV2 once TGTGCCAGCAGTGGCGAAGCGGGAGGGCCATACAATGAGCAGTTCTTC CASSGEAGGPYNEQFF
TRBJ1-1 TRBD1 TRBV29-1 . TGCAGCGTTGAGGTGCAGGGGGTATACACTGAAGCTTTCTTT CSVEVQGVYTEAFF
TRBJ2-1 . TRBV19 once TGTGCCAGTAGTATCTTTAACAGGGGGGGTGAGCAGTTCTTC CASSIFNRGGEQFF
TRBJ2-3 TRBD2 TRBV25-1 . TGTGCCGCGGGGGGTGCGGGATCAGATACGCAGTATTTT CAAGGAGSDTQYF
TRBJ1-2 . TRBV5-5 . TGTGCCAGCAGCTTGTTAGCCGAGGGAGCTAACTATGGCTACACCTTC CASSLLAEGANYGYTF
TRBJ1-3 . TRBV9 . TGTGCCAGCAGCCCAGACGGAAACACCATATATTTT CASSPDGNTIYF
TRBJ1-1 . TRBV6-6 . TGTGCCAGCAGTTCCGCAGGGATTGAAGCTTTCTTT CASSSAGIEAFF
TRBJ2-3 . TRBV4-3 . TGCGCCAGCAGCCAATCTCCCCGACGGGCAGATACGCAGTATTTT CASSQSPRRADTQYF